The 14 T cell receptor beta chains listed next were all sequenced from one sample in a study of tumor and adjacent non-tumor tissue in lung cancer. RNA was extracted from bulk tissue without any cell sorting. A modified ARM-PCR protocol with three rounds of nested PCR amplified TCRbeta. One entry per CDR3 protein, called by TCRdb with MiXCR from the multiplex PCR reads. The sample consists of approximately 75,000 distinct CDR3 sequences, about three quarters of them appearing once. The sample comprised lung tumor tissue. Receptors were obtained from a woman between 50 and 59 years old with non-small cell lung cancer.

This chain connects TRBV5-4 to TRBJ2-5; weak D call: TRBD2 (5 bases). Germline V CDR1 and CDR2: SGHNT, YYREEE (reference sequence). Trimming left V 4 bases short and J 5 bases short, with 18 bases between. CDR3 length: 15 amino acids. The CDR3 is CASSPGWAGAETQYF. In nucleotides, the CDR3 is TGTGCCAGCAGCCCGGGGTGGGCTGGCGCTGAGACCCAGTACTTC. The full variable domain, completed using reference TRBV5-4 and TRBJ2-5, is ETGVTQSPTHLIKTRGQQVTLRCSSQSGHNTVSWYQQALGQGPQFIFQYYREEENGRGNFPPRFSGLQFPNYSSELNVNALELDDSALYLCASSPGWAGAETQYFGPGTRLLVL.

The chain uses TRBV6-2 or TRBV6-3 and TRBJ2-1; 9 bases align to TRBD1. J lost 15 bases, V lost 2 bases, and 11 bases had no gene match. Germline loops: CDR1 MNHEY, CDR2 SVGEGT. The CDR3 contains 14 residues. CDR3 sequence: CASSYETGGREVFF. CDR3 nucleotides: TGTGCCAGCAGTTACGAGACAGGGGGGCGCGAGGTGTTCTTC.

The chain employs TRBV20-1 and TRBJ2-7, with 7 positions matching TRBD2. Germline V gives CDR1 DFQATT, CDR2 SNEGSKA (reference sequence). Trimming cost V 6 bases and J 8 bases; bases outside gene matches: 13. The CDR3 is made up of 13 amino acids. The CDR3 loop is CSANPGLSYKQYF. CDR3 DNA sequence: TGCAGTGCAAATCCGGGACTATCTTACAAGCAGTACTTC.

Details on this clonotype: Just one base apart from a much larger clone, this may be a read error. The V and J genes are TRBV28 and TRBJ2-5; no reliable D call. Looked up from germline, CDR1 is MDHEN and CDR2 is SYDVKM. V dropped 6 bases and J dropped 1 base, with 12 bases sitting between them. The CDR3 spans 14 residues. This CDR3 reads CASSKTWTQETQYF. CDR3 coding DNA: TGTGCCAGCAGCAAGACATGGACCCAAGAGACCCAGTACTTC.

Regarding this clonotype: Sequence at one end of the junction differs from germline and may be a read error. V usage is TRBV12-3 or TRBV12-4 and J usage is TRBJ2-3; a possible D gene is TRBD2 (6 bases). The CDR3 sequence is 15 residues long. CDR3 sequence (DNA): TGTACCAGGAGTCCCCCGGGACTCTTCACAGATACGCAGTATTTT. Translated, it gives CTRSPPGLFTDTQYF.

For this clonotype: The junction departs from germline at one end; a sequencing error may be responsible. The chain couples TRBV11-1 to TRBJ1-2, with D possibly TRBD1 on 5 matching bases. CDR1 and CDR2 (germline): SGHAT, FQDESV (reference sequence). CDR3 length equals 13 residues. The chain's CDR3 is CTSSSRGACGYTF. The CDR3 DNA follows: TGTACCAGCAGCTCAAGGGGAGCGTGTGGTTACACCTTC.

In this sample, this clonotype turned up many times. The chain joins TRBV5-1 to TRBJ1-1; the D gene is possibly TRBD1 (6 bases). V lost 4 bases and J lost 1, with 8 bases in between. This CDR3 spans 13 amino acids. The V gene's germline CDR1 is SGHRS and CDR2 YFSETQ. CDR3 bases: TGCGCCAGCAGCCTGACAGGGAACACTGAAGCTTTCTTT. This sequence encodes CASSLTGNTEAFF. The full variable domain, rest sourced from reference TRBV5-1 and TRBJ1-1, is KAGVTQTPRYLIKTRGQQVTLSCSPISGHRSVSWYQQTPGQGLQFLFEYFSETQRNKGNFPGRFSGRQFSNSRSEMNVSTLELGDSALYLCASSLTGNTEAFFGQGTRLTVV.

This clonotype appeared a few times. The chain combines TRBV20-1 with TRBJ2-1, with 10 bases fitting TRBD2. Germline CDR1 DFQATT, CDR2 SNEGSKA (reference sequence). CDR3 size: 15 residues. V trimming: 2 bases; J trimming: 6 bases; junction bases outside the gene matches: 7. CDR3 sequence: CSARLAGAVGNEQFF. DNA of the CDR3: TGCAGTGCTAGACTAGCGGGAGCCGTTGGCAATGAGCAGTTCTTC.

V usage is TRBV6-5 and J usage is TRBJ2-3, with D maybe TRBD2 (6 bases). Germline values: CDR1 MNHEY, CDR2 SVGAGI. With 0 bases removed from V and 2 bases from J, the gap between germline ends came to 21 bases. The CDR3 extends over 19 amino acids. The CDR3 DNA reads TGTGCCAGCAGTTACTCCATCCGGGACTTCCCCCGAGCCACAGATACGCAGTATTTT. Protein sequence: CASSYSIRDFPRATDTQYF.

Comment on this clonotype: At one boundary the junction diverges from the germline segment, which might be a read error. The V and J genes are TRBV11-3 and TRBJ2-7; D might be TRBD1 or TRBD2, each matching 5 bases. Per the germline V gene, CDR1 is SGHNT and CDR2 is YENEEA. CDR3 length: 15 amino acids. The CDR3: CASSPGGQGLTQQYF. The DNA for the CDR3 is TGTGCTAGCAGCCCAGGCGGGCAGGGCCTTACCCAACAGTACTTC.

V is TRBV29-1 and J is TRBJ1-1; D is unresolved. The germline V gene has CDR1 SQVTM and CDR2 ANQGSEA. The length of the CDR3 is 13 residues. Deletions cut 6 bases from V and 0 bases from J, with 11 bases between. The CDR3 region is CSVTIMVNTEAFF. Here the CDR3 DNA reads TGCAGCGTCACAATTATGGTGAACACTGAAGCTTTCTTT.

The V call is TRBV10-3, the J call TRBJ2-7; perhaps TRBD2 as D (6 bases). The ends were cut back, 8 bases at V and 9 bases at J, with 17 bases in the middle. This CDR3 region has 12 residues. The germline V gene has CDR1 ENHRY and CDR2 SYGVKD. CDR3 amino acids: CAIRGNIGGQYF. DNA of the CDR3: TGTGCCATCCGGGGGAATATCGGCGGGCAGTACTTC.

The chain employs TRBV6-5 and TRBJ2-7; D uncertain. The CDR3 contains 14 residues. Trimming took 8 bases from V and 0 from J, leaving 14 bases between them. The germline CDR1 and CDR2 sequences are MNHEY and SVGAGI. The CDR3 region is CASGLYENSYEQYF. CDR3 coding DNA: TGTGCCAGCGGTCTATACGAGAACTCCTACGAGCAGTACTTC.

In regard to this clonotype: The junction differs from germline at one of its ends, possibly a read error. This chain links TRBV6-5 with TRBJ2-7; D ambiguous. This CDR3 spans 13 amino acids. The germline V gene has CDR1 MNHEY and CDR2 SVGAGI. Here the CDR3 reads CASGRLNSYEQYF. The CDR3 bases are TGTGCCAGCGGCCGACTGAATTCCTACGAGCAATACTTC.